These 12 T cell receptor beta chains came from one sample sequenced in a study of blood T cells in healthy people across ages. A sample-barcoded 5' primer and a J-beta primer mix were used in a second PCR of roughly 7 to 12 cycles. TCRdb used MiXCR to reprocess the 5' RACE reads, holding one entry per CDR3 protein. Found here are hundreds of thousands of distinct CDR3 sequences, 20% to 25% of them singletons; the top ten hold just under 9.5%. These sequences were also reported in another study, on T cells of mothers and their children.

The sequenced sample was blood. These receptors all stem from a boy aged 10-17 years in good health.

This clonotype occurred a few times. The chain couples TRBV6-1 to TRBJ1-2; no clear D. The V gene lost 3 bases and the J gene lost 7 bases, with 15 bases spanning the gap. CDR3 length: 14 amino acids. In germline, CDR1 is MNHNS, CDR2 SASEGT. The CDR3 nucleotides read TGTGCCAGCAGTGAGGACGGCCGGTTAAGTGGCTACACCTTC. It specifies CASSEDGRLSGYTF.

This clonotype has a single count. The gene calls are TRBV28 and TRBJ2-5; the D gene is possibly TRBD2 (5 bases). Per the germline V gene, CDR1 is MDHEN and CDR2 is SYDVKM. Trimming shortened V by 2 bases and J by 9 bases, and 19 bases separated the two germline ends. CDR3 length: 15 residues. CDR3 protein: CASSLTTSEWEPQYF. The CDR3 region has the DNA TGTGCCAGCAGTTTAACTACCTCTGAATGGGAGCCCCAGTACTTC.

In this sample, this clonotype turned up many times. CDR3 DNA: TGTGCCATCAGGGGGACAGGGGGCTTGGAGACCCAGTACTTC. It is translated as CAIRGTGGLETQYF. The chain combines TRBV10-3 with TRBJ2-5, with TRBD1 identical over 12 bases. From germline, CDR1 is ENHRY and CDR2 SYGVKD. V lost 6 bases to trimming and J lost 5 bases; unmatched junction nucleotides: 4. The CDR3 has 14 residues.

CDR3 coding DNA: TGTGCCAGCAGTTTAGCGGGGGGGGTCACCCAAGAGACCCAGTACTTC. This translates into CASSLAGGVTQETQYF. This chain connects TRBV12-3 or TRBV12-4 to TRBJ2-5, with 7 bases aligning to TRBD2. The CDR3 has 16 residues. With 0 bases clipped from V and 1 base from J, the junction kept 5 bases outside the gene matches.

This clonotype was counted a few times. The rearrangement links TRBV12-3 or TRBV12-4 to TRBJ2-5; 13 nucleotides match TRBD2. The junction had 8 bases not matched to a gene; V was cut back by 0 bases and J by 4 bases. The CDR3 is made up of 18 amino acids. The CDR3 protein is CASSLARFGTSGIETQYF. In DNA form, the CDR3 reads TGTGCCAGCAGTTTAGCAAGGTTTGGGACTAGCGGGATAGAGACCCAGTACTTC.

In its sample, this clonotype was seen a few times. The chain uses TRBV5-1 and TRBJ2-2; 12 nucleotides align to TRBD2. V trimming: 5 bases; J trimming: 7 bases; junction bases outside the gene matches: 9. Germline lookup yields CDR1 SGHRS and CDR2 YFSETQ. The CDR3 spans 16 residues. The CDR3 nucleotides read TGCGCCAGCAGACCTCGACTAGCGGGGGTTGACGGGGAGCTGTTTTTT. Encoded protein: CASRPRLAGVDGELFF.

The J gene is TRBJ2-5, the V gene TRBV12-3 or TRBV12-4; no firm D call. V was clipped by 5 bases and J by 2 bases, with 12 bases between them. This CDR3 spans 14 amino acids. CDR3 in DNA: TGTGCCAGCAGTCACGGACCGATACAAGAGACCCAGTACTTC. It translates to CASSHGPIQETQYF.

In regard to this clonotype: A read error may account for a junction end that differs from germline. The rearrangement uses TRBV29-1 and TRBJ2-1; D gene uncertain. The CDR3 loop spans 11 amino acids. Germline assignment: CDR1 SQVTM and CDR2 ANQGSEA. CDR3 sequence (DNA): TGCAGCGTTGATGTCTACAATGAGCAGTCCTTC. As protein: CSVDVYNEQSF.

This clonotype has just a few counts. The rearrangement joins TRBV12-3 or TRBV12-4 to TRBJ1-3, with D possibly TRBD1 on 6 matching bases. This CDR3 has 17 residues. The V and J ends lost 3 bases and 0 bases respectively, with 15 bases between them. The CDR3 coding sequence is TGTGCCAGCAGTTTTCGGGCAGGGGAGAACTCTGGAAACACCATATATTTT. It specifies CASSFRAGENSGNTIYF.

V and J are TRBV19 and TRBJ1-6; D not certain. CDR3 length equals 13 residues. Per the germline V gene, CDR1 is LNHDA and CDR2 is SQIVND (reference sequence). The ends were cut back, 6 bases at V and 8 bases at J, with 11 bases in the middle. The CDR3 DNA reads as TGTGCCAGTAGCCCGGACGCCGATTCACCCCTCCACTTT. Translated: CASSPDADSPLHF.

This clonotype showed up just a few times. This chain links TRBV20-1 with TRBJ2-1; D gene uncertain. The CDR3 length is 15 residues. Trimming cost V 3 bases and J 1 base, with 13 bases left between them. The germline V gene has CDR1 DFQATT and CDR2 SNEGSKA (reference sequence). CDR3: CSASAGRASYNEQFF. The CDR3, as DNA: TGCAGTGCTAGTGCTGGGCGAGCTTCCTACAATGAGCAGTTCTTC.

The V and J genes are TRBV5-1 and TRBJ2-7, with D possibly TRBD1 on 7 matching bases. Trimming left V 4 bases short and J 6 bases short, with 20 bases between. This CDR3 is built from 15 residues. CDR1 is SGHRS, CDR2 YFSETQ, per germline. CDR3 loop: CASSPGGPLTSEQYF. The DNA of the CDR3 is TGCGCCAGCAGCCCAGGGGGGCCCTTAACCTCCGAGCAGTACTTC.